A single TCR beta chain is shown here with its context. Germline CDR1 and CDR2: KGHSH and LQKENI. There are 15 residues in the CDR3. The V gene lost 0 bases and the J gene lost 4 bases, with 12 bases spanning the gap. TCRdb keeps only in-frame clones here, not all; method: immunoSEQ multiplex PCR. The sample lists more than 200,000 clones, roughly 74% occurring once. The sample belongs to a study of cytotoxic CD8 clonotypes in ibrutinib-treated CLL. The starting material was PBMCs, obtained after 24 months of ibrutinib treatment. This TCR derives from a human donor with chronic lymphocytic leukemia. The genes are TRBV18 and TRBJ1-1; D is possibly TRBD1 (6 bases). The CDR3 region is CASSPPGGAGTEAFF. The CDR3 DNA is TGTGCCAGCTCACCACCGGGGGGCGCGGGCACTGAAGCTTTCTTT.